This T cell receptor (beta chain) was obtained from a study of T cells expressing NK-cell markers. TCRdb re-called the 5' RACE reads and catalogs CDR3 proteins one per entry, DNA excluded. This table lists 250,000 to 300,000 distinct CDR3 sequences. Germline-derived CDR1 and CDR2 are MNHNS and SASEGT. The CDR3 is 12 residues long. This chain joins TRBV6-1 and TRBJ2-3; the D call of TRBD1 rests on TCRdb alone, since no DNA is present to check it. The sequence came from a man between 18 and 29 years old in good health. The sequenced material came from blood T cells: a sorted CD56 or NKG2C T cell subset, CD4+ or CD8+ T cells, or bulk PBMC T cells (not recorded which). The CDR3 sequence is CASTRGTDTQYF.